The entry below describes one T cell receptor beta chain. This clone has just a few counts. The antigen it binds to is not known. No base quality values were provided; no much bigger clone lies one nucleotide off. Libraries were constructed by the immunoSEQ multiplex PCR assay. For the multiplex PCR, a mixture combining 60 forward primers for TCR Vbeta segments and 13 reverse primers for TCR Jbeta segments was used. A multiplex PCR assay on genomic DNA amplified the CDR3 region of rearranged TCR beta genes. Amplified TCR beta libraries were sequenced as 87-base-pair reads on the Illumina HiSeq System. From the authors' description of their analysis: A later analysis tallied 75 million to 85 million unique TCR beta chains across the approximately 670 repertoires, and about 12 million of those chains were shared by two or more donors. Raw reads were error-corrected and collapsed into unique sequences by a nearest-neighbor algorithm in which closely related sequences were merged to remove PCR and sequencing errors. V, D and J gene segments were assigned by aligning CDR3 sequences to IMGT reference sequences. For a sequence to be retained, a match of at least six nucleotides was required to both a V gene segment and a J gene segment. Rearrangements were classified as productive when the CDR3 lacked stop codons and remained in frame with V and J, and all other rearrangements were classified as non-productive. Following IMGT convention, CDR3 was defined as the stretch from the second conserved V-encoded cysteine up to the conserved J-encoded phenylalanine. The earlier analysis of about 530 of the donors excluded any sequence lacking an unambiguous match to a single V gene segment. In an earlier analysis of some 590 of the donors, a V segment was called functional when productive rearrangements were above 56.7%, and segregating when the standard deviation between donors exceeded 5%. A statistical classification framework was developed to diagnose cytomegalovirus status using the catalog of TCR beta chain sequences. V and J gene assignment, in a later analysis, came from comparing TCR nucleotide sequences with IMGT/GENE-DB human TR gene sequences. The TCRdist pipeline was used in a later analysis to assign CDR3 sequences and most-parsimonious VDJ recombination scenarios. A later analysis defined each TCR beta chain by its CDR3 amino acid sequence plus V-gene family, and excluded reads lacking a unique V-gene family. As a way to deal with suspected cross-contamination and a sequencing artifact, a later analysis dropped over 550 nucleotide sequences that were highly shared and had low generation probability. In a later analysis, a clonal expansion index for each public chain was calculated from normalized within-repertoire ranks of inferred template counts. A later analysis computed generation probabilities with a VDJ recombination model fitted to out-of-frame rearrangements, and checked the results against IGoR. In a later analysis, hypergeometric tests were used to score TCR-TCR, TCR-HLA and TCR-CMV co-occurrence, with a repertoire-size bias correction applied to TCR pairs. A later analysis estimated false discovery rates by permuting HLA or CMV assignments 20 times. In a later analysis, co-occurring TCRs were grouped with DBSCAN, and TCRdist sequence similarity was added when clustering was performed within HLA-allele-positive subsets. Repertoires with fewer than 30,000 or more than 120,000 public chains were left out of co-occurrence clustering, as were a handful of repertoires with anomalous nucleotide sharing. TCRdb mirrors the immuneACCESS table, restricted to in-frame sequences. Some clones are absent from its copies; in checked studies, under half trace to an unresolved V gene, and the reason for the others is unknown. V and J calls and clone size are given by that table; D and trimming were obtained from the DNA. Across this sample there are 150,000 to 200,000 clones, with 65% to 85% seen only once. The ten most abundant clones make up 1% to 1.5% of the sample.

This sample was taken from a study of cytomegalovirus exposure and HLA in healthy donors (dated by TCRdb to between 2016 and 2019). Some background on the complete study: In an earlier analysis of 587 of the donors, 276 Gb of sequence data and roughly 100 million unique TCR beta sequences from about 179 million T cells were reported. Approximately 330 gigabases of sequencing data and around 90 million unique TCR sequences made up an early release that covered about 640 HLA-typed donors. Of the 398 genotyped donors, about 84% fell in the genetic ancestry cluster associated with self-reported Caucasian donors. The aim of the study was to test whether cataloging public T cell receptors could identify signatures of past pathogen exposure. The study used immunosequencing to profile the T cell repertoires of 666 subjects and linked those repertoires to cytomegalovirus serostatus. Besides the first cohort of more than 650 subjects, a separate validation cohort made up of some 110 different subjects was used. High-throughput TCR immunosequencing, statistical association of individual TCRs with disease status, and machine learning were combined to predict cytomegalovirus infection status. To study patterns of TCR occurrence, a later analysis re-analyzed previously published TCR beta repertoires from 700 or so donors and added high-resolution HLA genotyping. Rather than drawing on any new phenotypic data, the later analysis identified candidate immune exposures from TCR beta sequences and the way those sequences occurred across donors. An earlier analysis of 587 of the donors used high-throughput TCR beta sequencing to judge whether each TCR beta V gene segment behaved as functional or pseudogenic. Alongside the repertoire data, information on donor age, sex, ethnicity and CMV serostatus was compiled. In a later genetic analysis, genome-wide SNP genotypes for about 65% of the roughly 700 donors were used, and that subset was treated as a discovery cohort. Every repertoire in the discovery cohort had been generated on one and the same sequencing platform. HLA typing covered class I and class II loci at four-digit resolution. The number of donors typed differed by locus, with 629-630 for A, B, C, DRB1 and DQB1, more than 500 for DQA1, over 600 for DPA1, and 400 to 490 for DPB1. About 5 DR-DQ haplotypes were handled as single units for association and clustering, since linkage in the cohort was strong. Among 398 genotyped donors of the cohort, an average of approximately 220,000 unique TCR beta nucleotide sequences was sequenced per donor, of which 15% to 20% were non-productive.

Broad study findings and their caveats: Sequencing depth was assumed to be roughly uniform across donors in the presence/absence analyses, though that assumption may not hold. Three of the identified cytomegalovirus-associated TCR beta chains were confirmed in vitro to be specific for cytomegalovirus antigens. A further reported finding was that TCR beta sequences accurately predicted the HLA-A and HLA-B alleles for most subjects in the first cohort. In an earlier analysis of roughly 560 of the donors, most TCR beta V segments were observed in productive rearrangements about 90% or about 30% of the time, broadly matching IMGT annotations. V-gene and J-gene trimming of TCR beta chains was associated with a missense DCLRE1C variant in a later genetic analysis, and the association was replicated in an independent cohort. In both the original and validation cohorts, the classifier was reported to diagnose cytomegalovirus status with high specificity and sensitivity. HLA typing was unavailable for some donors at each locus, so association tests used only the typed subset. A later analysis reported that several top co-occurrence clusters appeared linked to parvovirus B19, influenza, CMV and Epstein-Barr virus. A later analysis found that TCR association rates varied across HLA loci, with DRB1 alleles showing the most associated TCRs and HLA-C alleles the fewest. This cohort had only TCR beta chains sequenced, and the lack of alpha or paired-chain data limited which features could be detected. Because the 87-base-pair reads could not distinguish some IMGT-functional V segments, including TRBV6-2 and TRBV6-3, those segments were excluded. Because counts were too low, more than 15 rarely observed V segments, including chromosome 9 orphons, were excluded from the earlier analysis of some 590 of the donors. In a later genetic analysis, fewer N-insertions in productive TCRs were reported among donors in an Asian-associated ancestry cluster than the 666-donor mean. The authors suggested that the approach could potentially be generalized to other disease states and immunological phenotypes. According to a later analysis, most CMV-associated TCR beta chains appeared to be HLA-restricted, and the HLA associations seemed to be driven largely by CMV exposure. Strong co-occurrence of HLA alleles, especially DR and DQ, made assigning TCR associations to individual alleles difficult. A later analysis found that HLA-associated TCR beta chains were more clonally expanded and had lower generation probabilities than equally common non-associated chains. Linkage disequilibrium might explain the correlated functional status among segregating V segments, but an unknown experimental factor could not be excluded. The only immune exposure information available for the cohort was CMV serostatus. Most TCR sequences were seen in very few donors, while some public TCRs were found in many individuals. The sequencing pipeline was judged likely to have produced a cluster of highly shared sequence variants as a technical artifact. A later analysis associated about 17,000 TCR beta sequences with specific HLA alleles at a false discovery rate of 0.05. A total of roughly 160 TCR beta chains were listed by the study as associated with cytomegalovirus.

V is cut by 5 bases and J by 0 bases, and the space between the germline ends is 13 bases. The CDR3, from cysteine to phenylalanine, totals 15 residues. This entry keeps only the CDR3 DNA: 45 bases, framed from base 1. The germline V gene encodes CDR1 MGHRA and CDR2 YSYEKL. The cohort was made up of approximately 670 healthy bone marrow donors. Cohort members were all nominally healthy when sampled, although unrecorded immune exposures were likely present. The donor was CMV seropositive and belonged to the group of more than 250 seropositive cohort members. A peripheral blood sample was provided by each donor, and peripheral blood mononuclear cells were used for TCR beta sequencing. The Qiagen DNeasy Blood Extraction Kit was used to extract genomic DNA from the blood cell samples.

The sequence is built from TRBV4-1 and TRBJ1-1, and perhaps TRBD1 as D gene, on 5 matching bases. This TCR came from a man aged 50 or older in good health and CMV-seropositive. The sample comprised PBMCs. The DNA reads TGCGCCAGCAGCGAAAACGACAGAATGAACACTGAAGCTTTCTTT. Its protein reads: CASSENDRMNTEAFF.